This is a list of T cell receptor beta chains from one sample in a study of OX40 agonist ivuxolimab in advanced cancers. The protocol was immunoSEQ multiplex PCR, while the TCRdb copy is restricted to in-frame clones and leaves out a portion. The sample has roughly 73,000 clones, roughly 80% seen once. This sample comprised CD4+ or CD8+ T cells sorted from blood, obtained in a trial of the OX40 agonist ivuxolimab. The source of these receptors is an adult with an advanced solid tumor such as melanoma, head and neck, liver or kidney cancer. Each CDR3 is given with its conserved first and last residue. D genes are given only for firm matches. For some rows the clone size is stated as once, few or many, or as a class when expanded; others skip it.

v_gene	j_gene	d_gene	abundance	CDR3nt	CDR3aa
TRBV5-1	TRBJ2-7	TRBD1	once	TGCGCCAGCAGCGCGGACAGGGTCCCCTACGAGCAGTACTTC	CASSADRVPYEQYF
TRBV18	TRBJ1-5	NA	NA	TGTGCCAGCTCTAGGGGGGGGTCGTATCAGCCCCAGCATTTT	CASSRGGSYQPQHF
TRBV7-2	TRBJ2-5	NA	few	TGTGCCAGCAGCAGTGGACCCGGACGGGAGACCCAGTACTTC	CASSSGPGRETQYF
TRBV5-1	TRBJ2-3	NA	NA	TGCGCCAGCAGCTTGACAGAGGGAGATACGCAGTATTTT	CASSLTEGDTQYF
TRBV19	TRBJ1-3	NA	NA	TGTGCCAGTAGTATAGGCGCGGATAGCTCTGGAAACACCATATATTTT	CASSIGADSSGNTIYF
TRBV5-4	TRBJ2-1	TRBD2	once	TGTGCCAGCAGCCTCCCTCCTAGCGGGGGGGGGCGTGAGCAGTTCTTC	CASSLPPSGGGREQFF
TRBV5-1	TRBJ1-4	NA	once	TGCGCCAGCAGCTTGGGGGCGGGTGAAAAACTGTTTTTT	CASSLGAGEKLFF
TRBV11-1	TRBJ2-5	NA	NA	TGTGCCAGCAGCGCTCAGGGCGGGGCCCAAGAGACCCAGTACTTC	CASSAQGGAQETQYF
TRBV7-9	TRBJ2-3	NA	NA	TGTGCCAGCAGCCCTAACACAGATACGCAGTATTTT	CASSPNTDTQYF
TRBV6-4	TRBJ1-1	NA	few	TGTGCCAGCAGTGAACAGGAGAACACTGAAGCTTTCTTT	CASSEQENTEAFF
TRBV11-1	TRBJ1-1	TRBD1	once	TGTGCCAGCAGCATAATGACAGGGGCGAACACTGAAGCTTTCTTT	CASSIMTGANTEAFF
TRBV9	TRBJ2-5	NA	NA	TGTGCCAGCAGCACGAGGGGGACGAATCAAGAGACCCAGTACTTC	CASSTRGTNQETQYF
TRBV11-3	TRBJ2-5	NA	NA	TGTGCCAGCAGCAACCGGCGAGCGGCTCAAGAGACCCAGTACTTC	CASSNRRAAQETQYF
TRBV19	TRBJ2-2	TRBD2	NA	TGTGCCACTAGGTCGCCGGGACTAGCGGGGGGGAGAGAGCTGTTTTTT	CATRSPGLAGGRELFF
TRBV5-4	TRBJ1-4	NA	NA	TGTGCCAGCAGCTTGGGGGGGATGGGGTCCCAGGCAGCTAATGAAAAACTGTTTTTT	CASSLGGMGSQAANEKLFF
TRBV11-2	TRBJ2-5	TRBD2	once	TGTGCCAGCAGCCGCCGCTCGGGGGGCCAAGAGACCCAGTACTTC	CASSRRSGGQETQYF